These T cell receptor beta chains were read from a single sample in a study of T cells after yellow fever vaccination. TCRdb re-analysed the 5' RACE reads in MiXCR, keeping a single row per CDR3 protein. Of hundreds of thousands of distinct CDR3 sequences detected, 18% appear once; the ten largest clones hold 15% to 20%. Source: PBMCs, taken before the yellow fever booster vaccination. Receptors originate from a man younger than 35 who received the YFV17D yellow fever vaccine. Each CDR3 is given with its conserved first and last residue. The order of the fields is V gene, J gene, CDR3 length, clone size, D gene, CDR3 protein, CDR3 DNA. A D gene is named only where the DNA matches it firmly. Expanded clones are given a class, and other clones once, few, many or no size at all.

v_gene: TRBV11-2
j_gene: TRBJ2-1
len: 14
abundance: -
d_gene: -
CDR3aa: CASSFRTRGDEQFF
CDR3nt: TGTGCCAGCAGCTTCCGGACTAGGGGGGATGAGCAGTTCTTC

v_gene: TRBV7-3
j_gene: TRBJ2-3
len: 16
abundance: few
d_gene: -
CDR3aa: CASSSDRGFGGDTQYF
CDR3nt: TGTGCCAGCAGCTCCGACCGCGGGTTCGGAGGGGATACGCAGTATTTT

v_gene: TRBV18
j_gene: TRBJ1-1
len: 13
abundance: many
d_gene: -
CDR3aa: CASSPGEGTEAFF
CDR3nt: TGTGCCAGCTCACCAGGGGAGGGCACTGAAGCTTTCTTT

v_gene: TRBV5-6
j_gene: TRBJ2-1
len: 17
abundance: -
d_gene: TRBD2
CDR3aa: CASKSVRGLVPYNEQFF
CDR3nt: TGTGCCAGCAAGTCAGTCCGAGGACTAGTTCCCTACAATGAGCAGTTCTTC

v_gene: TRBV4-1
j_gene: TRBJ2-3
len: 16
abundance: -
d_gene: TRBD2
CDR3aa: CASSRGTAGTTDTQYF
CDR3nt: TGCGCCAGCAGCCGTGGTACAGCGGGGACCACAGATACGCAGTATTTT

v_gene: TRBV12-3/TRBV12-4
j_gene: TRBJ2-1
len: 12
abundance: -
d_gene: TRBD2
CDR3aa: CASSPSGGVKFF
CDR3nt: TGTGCCAGCAGTCCAAGCGGGGGGGTCAAGTTCTTC

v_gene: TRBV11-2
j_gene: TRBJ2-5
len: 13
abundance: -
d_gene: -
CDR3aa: CASSAGDPSNQYF
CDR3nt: TGTGCCAGCAGCGCCGGGGACCCCTCCAACCAGTACTTC

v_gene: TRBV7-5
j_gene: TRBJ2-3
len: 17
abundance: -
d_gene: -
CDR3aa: CISVPEAPEAKTDTQYF
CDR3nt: -

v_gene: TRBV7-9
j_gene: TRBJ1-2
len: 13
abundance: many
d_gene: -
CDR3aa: CASSARTDYGYTF
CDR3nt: TGTGCCAGCAGCGCCCGGACGGACTATGGCTACACCTTC

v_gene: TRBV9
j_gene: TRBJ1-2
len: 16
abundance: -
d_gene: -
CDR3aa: CASSVGGLPLYAGYTF
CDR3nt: TGTGCCAGCAGCGTAGGGGGGCTGCCCCTTTATGCTGGCTACACCTTC

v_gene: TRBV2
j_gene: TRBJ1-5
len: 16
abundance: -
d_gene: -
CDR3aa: CASRATTGIGNQPQHF
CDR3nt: TGTGCCAGCAGGGCAACAACAGGGATTGGCAATCAGCCCCAGCATTTT

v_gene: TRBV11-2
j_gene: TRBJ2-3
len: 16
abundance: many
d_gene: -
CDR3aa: CASSQKRDSSTDTQYF
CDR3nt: TGTGCCAGCAGCCAAAAACGGGACTCAAGCACAGATACGCAGTATTTT

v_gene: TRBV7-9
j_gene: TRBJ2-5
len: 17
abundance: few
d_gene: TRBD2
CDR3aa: CASSLSAGGLAGETQYF
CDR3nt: TGTGCCAGCAGCCTATCTGCGGGGGGGCTTGCCGGGGAGACCCAGTACTTC

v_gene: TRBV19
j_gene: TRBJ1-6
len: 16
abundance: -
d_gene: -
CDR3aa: CASSIEGTSYNSPLHF
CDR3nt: TGTGCCAGTAGTATCGAGGGGACCAGTTATAATTCACCCCTCCACTTT

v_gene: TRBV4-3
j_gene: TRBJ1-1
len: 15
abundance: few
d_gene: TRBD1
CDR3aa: CASTRDSQGNTEAFF
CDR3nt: TGCGCCAGCACCAGGGACAGCCAGGGGAACACTGAAGCTTTCTTT

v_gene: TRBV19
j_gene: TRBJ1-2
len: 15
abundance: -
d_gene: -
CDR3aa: CASTTPGAGGYGYTF
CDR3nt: TGTGCCAGTACCACTCCCGGCGCAGGTGGCTATGGCTACACCTTC

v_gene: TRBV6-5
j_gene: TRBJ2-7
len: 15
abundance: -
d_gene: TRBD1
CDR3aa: CASSYSGDRVYEQYF
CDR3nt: TGTGCCAGCAGTTACTCCGGGGACAGGGTCTACGAGCAGTACTTC

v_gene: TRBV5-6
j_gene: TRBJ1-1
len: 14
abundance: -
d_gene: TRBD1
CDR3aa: CASSRGQMNTEAFF
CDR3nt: TGTGCCAGCAGCCGGGGACAGATGAACACTGAAGCTTTCTTT

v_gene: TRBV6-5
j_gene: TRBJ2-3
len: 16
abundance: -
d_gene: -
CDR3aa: CASRTLGVTWTDTQYF
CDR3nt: TGTGCCAGCAGAACGTTGGGGGTGACCTGGACAGATACGCAGTATTTT

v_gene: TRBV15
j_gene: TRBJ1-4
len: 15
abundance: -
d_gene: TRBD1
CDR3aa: CATSSQGDDNEKLFF
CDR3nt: TGTGCCACCAGCAGCCAGGGGGATGATAATGAAAAACTGTTTTTT

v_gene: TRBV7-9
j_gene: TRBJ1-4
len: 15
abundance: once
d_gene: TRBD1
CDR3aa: CASSFSGGADEKLFF
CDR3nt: TGTGCCAGCAGCTTTTCAGGGGGCGCAGACGAAAAACTGTTTTTT

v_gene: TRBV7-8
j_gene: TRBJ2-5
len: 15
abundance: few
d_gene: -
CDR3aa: CASSLAALGQETQYF
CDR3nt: TGTGCCAGCAGCTTAGCCGCACTAGGACAAGAGACCCAGTACTTC

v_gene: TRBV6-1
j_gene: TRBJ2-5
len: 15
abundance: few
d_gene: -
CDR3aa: CASSEVQGGQETQYF
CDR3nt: TGTGCCAGCAGTGAAGTCCAGGGGGGCCAAGAGACCCAGTACTTC

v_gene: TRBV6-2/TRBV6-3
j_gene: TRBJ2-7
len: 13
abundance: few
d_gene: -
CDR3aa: CASCGGAGTLQDF
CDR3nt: TGTGCCAGCTGTGGGGGGGCCGGGACCCTCCAGGACTTC

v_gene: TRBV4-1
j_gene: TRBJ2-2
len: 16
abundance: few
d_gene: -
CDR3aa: CASSQDWGANTGELFF
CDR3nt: TGCGCCAGCAGCCAAGATTGGGGTGCGAACACCGGGGAGCTGTTTTTT

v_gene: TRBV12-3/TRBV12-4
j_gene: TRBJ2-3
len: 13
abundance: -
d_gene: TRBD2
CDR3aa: CASGSGVTDTQYF
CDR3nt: TGTGCCAGCGGTAGCGGGGTCACAGATACGCAGTATTTT

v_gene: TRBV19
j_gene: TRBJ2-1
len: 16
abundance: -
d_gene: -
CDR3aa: CASSISWTLIVSEQFF
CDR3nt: TGTGCCAGTAGTATATCTTGGACCCTGATCGTCAGTGAGCAGTTCTTC

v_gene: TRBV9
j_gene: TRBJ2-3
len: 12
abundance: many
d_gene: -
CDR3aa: CASSVDADTQYF
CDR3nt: TGTGCCAGCAGCGTAGACGCCGATACGCAGTATTTT

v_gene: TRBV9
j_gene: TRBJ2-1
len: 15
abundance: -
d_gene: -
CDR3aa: CASSVGSSVYNEQFF
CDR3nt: TGTGCCAGCAGCGTAGGGTCTAGCGTTTACAATGAGCAGTTCTTC

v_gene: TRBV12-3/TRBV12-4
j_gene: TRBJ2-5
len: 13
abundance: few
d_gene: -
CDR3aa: CASSSGPRMTQYF
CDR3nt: TGTGCCAGCAGTTCAGGACCGAGGATGACCCAGTACTTC

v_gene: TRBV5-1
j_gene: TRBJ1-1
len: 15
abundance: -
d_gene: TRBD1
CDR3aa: CASRGQGPPYTEAFF
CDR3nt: TGCGCCAGCAGGGGACAGGGACCCCCGTACACTGAAGCTTTCTTT

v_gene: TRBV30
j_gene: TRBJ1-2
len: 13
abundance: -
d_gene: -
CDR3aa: CAWSPSGRGGYTF
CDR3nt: TGTGCCTGGAGTCCCTCGGGGCGGGGTGGCTACACCTTC

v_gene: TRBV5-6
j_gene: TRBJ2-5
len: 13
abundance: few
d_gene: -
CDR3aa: CASSMTNQETQYF
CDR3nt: TGTGCCAGCAGCATGACCAACCAAGAGACCCAGTACTTC

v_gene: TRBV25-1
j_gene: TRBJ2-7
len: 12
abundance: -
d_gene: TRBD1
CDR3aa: CASTGQGYEQYF
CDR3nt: TGTGCCAGCACCGGACAGGGCTACGAGCAGTACTTC

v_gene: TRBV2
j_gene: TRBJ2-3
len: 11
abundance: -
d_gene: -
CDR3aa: CASYLADTQYF
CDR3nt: TGTGCCAGCTACTTAGCAGATACGCAGTATTTT

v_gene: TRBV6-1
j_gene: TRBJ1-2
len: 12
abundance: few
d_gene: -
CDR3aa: CAILLANYGYTF
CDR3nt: TGTGCCATCCTCCTTGCGAACTATGGCTACACCTTC

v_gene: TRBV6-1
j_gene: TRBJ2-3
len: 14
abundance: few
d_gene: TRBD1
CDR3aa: CASSDRGGPDTQYF
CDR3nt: TGTGCCAGCAGTGACAGAGGGGGCCCAGATACGCAGTATTTT

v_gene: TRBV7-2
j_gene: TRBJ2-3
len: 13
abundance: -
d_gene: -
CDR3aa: CASSGRLGDTQYF
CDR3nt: TGTGCCAGCAGCGGACGACTAGGCGATACGCAGTATTTT

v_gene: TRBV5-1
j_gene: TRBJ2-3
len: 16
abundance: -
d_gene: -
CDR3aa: CASSLMGGAVTDTQYF
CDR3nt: TGCGCCAGCAGCTTGATGGGCGGGGCGGTCACAGATACGCAGTATTTT

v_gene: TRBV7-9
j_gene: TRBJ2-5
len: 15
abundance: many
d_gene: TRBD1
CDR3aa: CASSHIHRGQETQYF
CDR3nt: TGTGCCAGCAGCCACATACACAGGGGGCAAGAGACCCAGTACTTC

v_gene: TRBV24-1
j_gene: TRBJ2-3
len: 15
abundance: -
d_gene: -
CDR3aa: CATSDQEDLTDTQYF
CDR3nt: TGTGCCACCAGTGATCAGGAGGATCTCACAGATACGCAGTATTTT

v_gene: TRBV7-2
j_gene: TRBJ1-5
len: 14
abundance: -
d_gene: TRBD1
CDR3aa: CASSLGDRVSPQHF
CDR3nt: TGTGCCAGCAGCTTAGGGGACAGGGTCTCGCCCCAGCATTTT

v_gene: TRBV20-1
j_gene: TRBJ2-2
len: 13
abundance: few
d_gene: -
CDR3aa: CSAAPPNTGELFF
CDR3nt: TGCAGTGCTGCCCCCCCGAACACCGGGGAGCTGTTTTTT

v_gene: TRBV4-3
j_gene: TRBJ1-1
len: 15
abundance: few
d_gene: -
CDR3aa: CASSQGGRDNTEAFF
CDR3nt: TGCGCCAGCAGCCAAGGGGGCAGAGACAACACTGAAGCTTTCTTT

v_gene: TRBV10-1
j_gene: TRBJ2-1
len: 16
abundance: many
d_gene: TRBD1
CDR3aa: CASSEFPGTGGNEQFF
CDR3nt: TGCGCCAGCAGTGAGTTCCCTGGGACAGGGGGCAATGAGCAGTTCTTC

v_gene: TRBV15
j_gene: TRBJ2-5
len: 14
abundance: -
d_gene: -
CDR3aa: CATSRGWTQETQYF
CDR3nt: TGTGCCACCAGCAGAGGTTGGACCCAAGAGACCCAGTACTTC

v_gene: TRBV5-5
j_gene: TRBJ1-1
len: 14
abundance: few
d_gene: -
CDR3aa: CASSSTQGATEAFF
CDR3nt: TGTGCCAGCAGCTCTACTCAAGGGGCAACTGAAGCTTTCTTT

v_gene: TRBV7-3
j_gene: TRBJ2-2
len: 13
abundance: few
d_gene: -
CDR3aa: CASSLARSGELFF
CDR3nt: TGTGCCAGCAGCCTCGCAAGGTCCGGGGAGCTGTTTTTT

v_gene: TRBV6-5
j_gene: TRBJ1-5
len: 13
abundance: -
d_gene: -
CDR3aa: CASRIGVGQPQHF
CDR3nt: TGTGCCAGCCGGATAGGGGTGGGACAGCCCCAGCATTTT

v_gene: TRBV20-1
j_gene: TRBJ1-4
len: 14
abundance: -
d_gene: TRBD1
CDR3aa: CSARGTGGYEKLFF
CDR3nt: TGCAGTGCTAGAGGGACAGGGGGATACGAAAAACTGTTTTTT

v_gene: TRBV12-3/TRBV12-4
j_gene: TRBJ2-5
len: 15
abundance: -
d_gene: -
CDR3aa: CASEGDGANQETQYF
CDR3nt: TGTGCCAGCGAAGGGGACGGGGCCAACCAAGAGACCCAGTACTTC

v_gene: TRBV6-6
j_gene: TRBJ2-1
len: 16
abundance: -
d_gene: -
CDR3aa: CASSYQAGSSYNEQFF
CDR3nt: TGTGCCAGCAGTTACCAAGCAGGGAGCTCCTACAATGAGCAGTTCTTC

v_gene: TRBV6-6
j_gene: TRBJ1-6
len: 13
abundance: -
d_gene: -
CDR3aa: CATSDGLYLPLHF
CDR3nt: TGTGCCACCTCGGACGGGCTTTATTTACCCCTCCACTTT

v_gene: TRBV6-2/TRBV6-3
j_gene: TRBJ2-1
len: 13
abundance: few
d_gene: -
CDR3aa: CASREGLYNEQFF
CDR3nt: TGTGCCAGCAGAGAGGGACTCTACAATGAGCAGTTCTTC